The 8 T cell receptor beta chains presented below share a single source sample, sequenced in a study of vaccination and CD4 T cells after COVID-19. Their antigens are not known. Scientists ran DNA taken from cultured CD4+ T cells through the Oncomine TCR Beta short-read assay for sequencing. MiXCR, run by TCRdb on the PCR reads, gives a single entry per CDR3 protein. The sample carries 9,500 to 14,000 distinct CDR3 sequences, around 40% recorded once. This sample's treatment: approximately 11-day PBMC culture with coronavirus spike peptide pools or control peptides (ViraFEST assay). Input material: CD4+ T cells from blood, cultured in vitro. The receptor source for this set is a human donor who had recovered from COVID-19.

This clonotype was recorded a few times. V is TRBV6-1 and J is TRBJ1-2; D not certain. CDR1 is MNHNS and CDR2 is SASEGT in the germline V gene. CDR3 length: 14 amino acids. Trimming took 3 bases from V and 4 from J, leaving 12 bases between them. The CDR3 coding sequence is TGTGCCAGCAGTGATGGTCGAGCTATCTATGGCTACACCTTC. This gives the protein CASSDGRAIYGYTF.

This clonotype was observed a single time. The genes are TRBV2 and TRBJ2-3, with TRBD2 matching over 7 bases. The CDR3 totals 14 residues. Trimming took 3 bases from V and 4 from J; bases not matched to a gene: 4. Germline-derived CDR1 and CDR2 are SNHLY and FYNNEI. CDR3 nucleotide sequence: TGTGCCAGCAGTGAGGGGCTAGCGGCAGATACGCAGTATTTT. Translated, it gives CASSEGLAADTQYF.

This clonotype is medium-sized in the sample. The V gene is TRBV7-3, the J gene TRBJ2-1; no definite D call. The germline V and J ends were trimmed by 4 bases and 6 bases, with 10 bases remaining between them. This CDR3 contains 13 residues. Germline V gene lookup returns CDR1 SGHTA and CDR2 FQGTGA. CDR3 coding DNA: TGTGCCAGCAGCTCCTATCTGGCCAATGAGCAGTTCTTC. The encoded protein is CASSSYLANEQFF.

The V and J genes are TRBV20-1 and TRBJ1-1; D is uncertain. From germline, CDR1 is DFQATT and CDR2 SNEGSKA (reference sequence). Trimming took 4 bases from V and 0 from J, leaving 18 bases between them. CDR3 length: 16 residues. DNA of the CDR3: TGCAGTGCTATCCAATGGGCCTCTGCAATGAACACTGAAGCTTTCTTT. Amino acid sequence: CSAIQWASAMNTEAFF.

CDR3 nucleotides: TGTGCCAGCAGCTTAACAGGCCCTAGCGGGGGGAGCACAGATACGCAGTATTTT. Its protein is CASSLTGPSGGSTDTQYF. This rearrangement joins TRBV7-3 to TRBJ2-3, with 11 bases that match TRBD2. V shed 0 bases and J 0 bases; nucleotides not matched to a gene: 5. The CDR3 runs 18 residues. Germline V gene data show CDR1 as SGHTA and CDR2 as FQGTGA. Full variable domain (outside the CDR3, taken from reference TRBV7-3 and TRBJ2-3): GAGVSQTPSNKVTEKGKYVELRCDPISGHTALYWYRQSLGQGPEFLIYFQGTGAADDSGLPNDRFFAVRPEGSVSTLKIQRTERGDSAVYLCASSLTGPSGGSTDTQYFGPGTRLTVL.

The chain couples TRBV5-1 to TRBJ2-5; D is perhaps TRBD1 (6 bases). In germline, CDR1 is SGHRS, CDR2 YFSETQ. The ends were cut back, 1 base at V and 5 bases at J, with 15 bases in the middle. This CDR3 contains 15 residues. CDR3 region: CASSLSGGLGETQYF. For the CDR3, the DNA is TGCGCCAGCAGCTTGTCTGGGGGCTTAGGGGAGACCCAGTACTTC.

This chain links TRBV5-1 with TRBJ1-5, with D tentatively TRBD1 (6 bases). In germline, CDR1 is SGHRS, CDR2 YFSETQ. Trimming stripped 0 bases from V and 1 base from J, with 8 bases between. The CDR3 sequence is 15 residues long. The CDR3 DNA sequence: TGCGCCAGCAGCTTGGGGACAGCAAGCAATCAGCCCCAGCATTTT. Protein sequence: CASSLGTASNQPQHF.

The rearrangement joins TRBV19 to TRBJ1-1; D gene ambiguous. The CDR3 is 16 residues long. The ends were cut back, 1 base at V and 1 base at J, with 13 bases in the middle. Germline V lookup: CDR1 LNHDA, CDR2 SQIVND (reference sequence). CDR3 DNA: TGTGCCAGTAGTATAGGAAGGAGGCGAGCGAACACTGAAGCTTTCTTT. It is translated as CASSIGRRRANTEAFF.